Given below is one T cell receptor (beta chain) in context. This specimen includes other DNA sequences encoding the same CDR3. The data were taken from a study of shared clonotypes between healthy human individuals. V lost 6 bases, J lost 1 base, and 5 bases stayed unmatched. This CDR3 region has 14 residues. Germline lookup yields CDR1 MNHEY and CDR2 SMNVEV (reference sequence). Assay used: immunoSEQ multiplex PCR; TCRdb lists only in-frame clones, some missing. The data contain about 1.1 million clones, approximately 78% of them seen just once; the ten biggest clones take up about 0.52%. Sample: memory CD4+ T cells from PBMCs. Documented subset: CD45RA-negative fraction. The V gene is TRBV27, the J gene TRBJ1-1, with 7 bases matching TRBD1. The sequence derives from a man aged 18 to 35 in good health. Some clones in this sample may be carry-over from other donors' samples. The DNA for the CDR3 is TGTGCCAGCAGATTGGACAGGCCGAACACTGAAGCTTTCTTT. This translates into CASRLDRPNTEAFF.